This TCR beta chain was profiled in a study of blood T cell repertoires in COVID-19. Study information: T cells, B-cell-depleted T cells, or PBMCs provided the cDNA or gDNA that served as material.

Authors' analysis steps: Reference gene primer amplification gave estimated nucleated cell counts. This table comes from immunoSEQ multiplex PCR, and its TCRdb copy is limited to in-frame clones, with some not included. The D gene and trimming were derived from the DNA, and the V and J assignments and clone size from that table. The repertoire consists of 220,000 or so clones, with around 80% occurring once and the leading ten covering approximately 1.9%. The CDR3 spans 14 residues. The V gene lost 7 bases and the J gene lost 4 bases, with 18 bases spanning the gap. From germline, CDR1 is SQVTM and CDR2 ANQGSEA.

The specimen was peripheral blood. This chain uses TRBV29-1 with TRBJ2-3; possible D gene TRBD1, 5 bases. This TCR came from a woman aged 80 or over with acute or convalescent COVID-19. CDR3 nucleotide sequence: TGCAGCGGTAACAGACGTCAGGGCCCAGATACGCAGTATTTT. It yields the protein CSGNRRQGPDTQYF.